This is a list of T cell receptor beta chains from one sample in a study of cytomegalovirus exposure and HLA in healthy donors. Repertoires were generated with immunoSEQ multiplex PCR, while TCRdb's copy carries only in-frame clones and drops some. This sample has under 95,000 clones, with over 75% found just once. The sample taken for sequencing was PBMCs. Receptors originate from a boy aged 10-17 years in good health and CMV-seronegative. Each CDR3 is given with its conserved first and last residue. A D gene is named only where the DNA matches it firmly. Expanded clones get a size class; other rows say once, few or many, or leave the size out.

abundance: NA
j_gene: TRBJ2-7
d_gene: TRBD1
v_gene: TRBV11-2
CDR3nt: TGTGCCAGCAGCTTCGACAGGGCTTACGAGCAGTACTTC
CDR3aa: CASSFDRAYEQYF

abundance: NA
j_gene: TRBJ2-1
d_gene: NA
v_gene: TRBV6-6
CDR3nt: TGTGCCAGTAATCAGGGGACGAGGAACAATGAGCAGTTCTTC
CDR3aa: CASNQGTRNNEQFF

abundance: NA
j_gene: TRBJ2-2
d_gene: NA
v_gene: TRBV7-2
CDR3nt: TGTGCCAGCAGCTCAGGTATCGCGAACACCGGGGAGCTGTTTTTT
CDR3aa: CASSSGIANTGELFF

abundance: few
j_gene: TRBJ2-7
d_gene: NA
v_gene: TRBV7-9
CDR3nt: TGTGCCAGCAGCCCTCGCATGACAGGAGAGGAGGACGAGCAGTACTTC
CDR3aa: CASSPRMTGEEDEQYF

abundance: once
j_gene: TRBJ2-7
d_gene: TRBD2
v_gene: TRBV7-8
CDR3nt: TGTGCCAGCAGCTTAACTAGCGGGACCTACGAGCAGTACTTC
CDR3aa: CASSLTSGTYEQYF

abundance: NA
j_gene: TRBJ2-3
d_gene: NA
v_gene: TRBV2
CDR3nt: TGTGCCAGCAGGGGACAATCAAAAAGCACAGATACGCAGTATTTT
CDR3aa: CASRGQSKSTDTQYF

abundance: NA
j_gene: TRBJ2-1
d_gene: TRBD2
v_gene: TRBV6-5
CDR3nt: TGTGCCAGCAGTTCGCGACTAGCGGGAGAGCGCAGTGAGCAGTTCTTC
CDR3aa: CASSSRLAGERSEQFF

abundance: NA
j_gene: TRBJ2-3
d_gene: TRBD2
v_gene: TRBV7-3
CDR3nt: TGTGCCACGGGGCTAGCGGGACCCACAGATACGCAGTATTTT
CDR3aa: CATGLAGPTDTQYF

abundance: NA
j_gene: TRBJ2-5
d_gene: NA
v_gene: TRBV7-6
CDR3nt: TGTGCCAGCAGCTTAAGAGGGGGTGAAGAGACCCAGTACTTC
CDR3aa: CASSLRGGEETQYF

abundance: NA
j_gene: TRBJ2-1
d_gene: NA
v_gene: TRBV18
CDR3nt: TGTGCCAGCTCACCACCGAGTATCCCGAATGAGCAGTTCTTC
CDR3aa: CASSPPSIPNEQFF

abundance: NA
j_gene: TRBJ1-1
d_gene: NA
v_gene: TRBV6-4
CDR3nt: TGTGCCAGCAAGTCTAACCCGGACACTGAAGCTTTCTTT
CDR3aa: CASKSNPDTEAFF

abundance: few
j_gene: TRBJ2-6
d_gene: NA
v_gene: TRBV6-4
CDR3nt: TGTGCCAGCAGTGAGGGGAGAGACTCTGGGGCCAACGTCCTGACTTTC
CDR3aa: CASSEGRDSGANVLTF

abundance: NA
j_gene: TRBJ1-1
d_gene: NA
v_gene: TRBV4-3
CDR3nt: TGCGCCAGCAGCCAAGACTGGCTCACTGAAGCTTTCTTT
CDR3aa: CASSQDWLTEAFF

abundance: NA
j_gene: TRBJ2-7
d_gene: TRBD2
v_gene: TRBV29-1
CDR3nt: TGCAGCGTTGAAGGACTAGCGGGAGAATCCTACGAGCAGTACTTC
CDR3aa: CSVEGLAGESYEQYF

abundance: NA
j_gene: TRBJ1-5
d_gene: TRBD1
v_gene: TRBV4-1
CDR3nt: TGCGCCAGCAGCCCTTACCCTACAGGGGGCAGAGATCAGCCCCAGCATTTT
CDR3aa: CASSPYPTGGRDQPQHF

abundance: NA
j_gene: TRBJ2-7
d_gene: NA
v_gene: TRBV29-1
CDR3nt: TGCAGCGTGGGCTCTTACGAGCAGTACTTC
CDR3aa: CSVGSYEQYF

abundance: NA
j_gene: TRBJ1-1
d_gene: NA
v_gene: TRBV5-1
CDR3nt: TGCGCCAGCAACACCAACACTGAAGCTTTCTTT
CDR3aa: CASNTNTEAFF

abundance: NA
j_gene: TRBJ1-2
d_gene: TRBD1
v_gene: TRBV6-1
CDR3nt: TGTGCCAGCAGCGCAACGGGACAGGGGGACTATGGCTACACCTTC
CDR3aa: CASSATGQGDYGYTF

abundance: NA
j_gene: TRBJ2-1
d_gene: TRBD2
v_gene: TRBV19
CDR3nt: TGTGCCTCGGCGGGAGCTAGTAATGAGCAGTTCTTC
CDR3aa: CASAGASNEQFF

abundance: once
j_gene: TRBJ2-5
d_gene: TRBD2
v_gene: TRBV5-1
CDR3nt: TGCGCCAGCAGCGAACAACCGGGAGGAGAAGAGACCCAGTACTTC
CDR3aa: CASSEQPGGEETQYF

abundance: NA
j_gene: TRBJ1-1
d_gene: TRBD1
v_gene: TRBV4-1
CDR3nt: TGCGCCAGCAGCCAGGACAGGGGTGGGACTGAAGCTTTCTTT
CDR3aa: CASSQDRGGTEAFF

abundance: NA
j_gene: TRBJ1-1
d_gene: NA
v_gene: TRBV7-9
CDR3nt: TGTGCCAGCAGTTCTACAGGGATTGCTAGGGCTTTCTTT
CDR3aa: CASSSTGIARAFF

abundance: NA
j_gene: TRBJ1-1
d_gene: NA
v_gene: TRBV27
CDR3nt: TGTGCCAGCAGTTTACTTTGGAACACTGAAGCTTTCTTT
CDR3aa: CASSLLWNTEAFF

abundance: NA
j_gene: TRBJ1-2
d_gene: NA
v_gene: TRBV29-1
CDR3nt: TGCAGCGTTGTCTGGCAGGGGAATGGCTACACCTTC
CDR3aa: CSVVWQGNGYTF

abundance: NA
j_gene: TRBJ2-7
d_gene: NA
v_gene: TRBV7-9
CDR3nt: TGTGCCAGCAGCTTAGCCACCTACTACGAGCAGTACTTC
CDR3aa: CASSLATYYEQYF

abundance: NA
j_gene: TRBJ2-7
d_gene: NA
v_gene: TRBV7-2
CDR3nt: TGTGCCAGCAGCTTAGAACAGGTGAACAACGAGCAGTACTTC
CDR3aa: CASSLEQVNNEQYF

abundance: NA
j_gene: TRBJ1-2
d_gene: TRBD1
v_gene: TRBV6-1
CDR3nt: TGTGCCAGCAGGGACAGGAGATACTATGGCTACACCTTC
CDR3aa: CASRDRRYYGYTF

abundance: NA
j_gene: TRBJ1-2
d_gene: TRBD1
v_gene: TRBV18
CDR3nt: TGTGCCAGCTCACAACAGGGGGCTAACTATGGCTACACCTTC
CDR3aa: CASSQQGANYGYTF

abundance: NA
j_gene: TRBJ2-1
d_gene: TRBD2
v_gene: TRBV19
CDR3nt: TGTGCCAGTAGCCGGGGGGGGCGCGGCAATGAGCAGTTCTTC
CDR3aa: CASSRGGRGNEQFF

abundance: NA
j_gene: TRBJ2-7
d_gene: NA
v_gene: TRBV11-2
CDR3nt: TGTGCCAGCACCCCCCGGCGGGTAAGCTCCTACGAGCAGTACTTC
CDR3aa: CASTPRRVSSYEQYF

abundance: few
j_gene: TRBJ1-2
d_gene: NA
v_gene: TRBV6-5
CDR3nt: TGTGCCAGCAAACCCCTGACTAGACTCCACTATGGCTACACCTTC
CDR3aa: CASKPLTRLHYGYTF

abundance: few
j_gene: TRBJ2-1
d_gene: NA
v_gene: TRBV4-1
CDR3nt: TGCGCCAGCAGCCTCAACAATGAGCAGTTCTTC
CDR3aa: CASSLNNEQFF

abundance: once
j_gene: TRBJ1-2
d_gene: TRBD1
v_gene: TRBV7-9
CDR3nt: TGTGCCAGCAGCTTGGGACAGGTCTATGGCTACACCTTC
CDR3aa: CASSLGQVYGYTF

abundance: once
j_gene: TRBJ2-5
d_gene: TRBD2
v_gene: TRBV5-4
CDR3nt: TGTGCCAGCAGCTTGGCGCGGGGGGCGATCCAAGAGACCCAGTACTTC
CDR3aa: CASSLARGAIQETQYF

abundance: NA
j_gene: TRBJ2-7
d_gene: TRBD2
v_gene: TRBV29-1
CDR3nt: TGCAGCGTGGGGGGGACGGAGGGCGCATCTTACGTGCAGTACTTC
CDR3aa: CSVGGTEGASYVQYF

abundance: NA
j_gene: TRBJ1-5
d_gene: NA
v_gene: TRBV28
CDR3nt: TGTGCCAGCAGTTACAGGGAGGGTCAGCCCCAGCATTTT
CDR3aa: CASSYREGQPQHF

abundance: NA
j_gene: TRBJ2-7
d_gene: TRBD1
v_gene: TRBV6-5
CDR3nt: TGTGCCAGCAGTTCCCGCAGGGGGTACGCCTACGAGCAGTACTTC
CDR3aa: CASSSRRGYAYEQYF

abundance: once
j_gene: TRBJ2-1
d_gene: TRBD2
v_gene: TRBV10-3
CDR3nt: TGTGCCATCAGATCTAGCGGGAGACGCTCCTACAATGAGCAGTTCTTC
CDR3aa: CAIRSSGRRSYNEQFF

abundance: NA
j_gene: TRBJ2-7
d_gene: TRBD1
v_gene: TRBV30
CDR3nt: TGTGCCTGGAGGTTGGGGGCAGGGGGTATCGACGAGCAGTACTTC
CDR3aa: CAWRLGAGGIDEQYF

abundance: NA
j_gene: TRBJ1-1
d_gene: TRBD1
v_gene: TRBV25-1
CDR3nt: TGTGCCAGCAGTGTGGCAGGGGGCGGCACTGAAGCTTTCTTT
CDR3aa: CASSVAGGGTEAFF

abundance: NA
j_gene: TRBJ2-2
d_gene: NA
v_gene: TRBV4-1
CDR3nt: TGCGCCAGCAGCCTCGGTGAGGCCACCGGGGAGCTGTTTTTT
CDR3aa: CASSLGEATGELFF

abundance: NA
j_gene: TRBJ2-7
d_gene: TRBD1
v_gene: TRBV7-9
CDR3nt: TGTGCCAGCAGCGGAATATCAGGACAGGGCCGCTACGAGCAGTACTTC
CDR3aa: CASSGISGQGRYEQYF

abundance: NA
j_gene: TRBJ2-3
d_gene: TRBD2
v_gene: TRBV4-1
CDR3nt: TGCGCCAGCAGCCGGGGTCTAAGCGGGAGGGCCCAGAGTCCCACAGATACGCAGTATTTT
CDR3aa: CASSRGLSGRAQSPTDTQYF

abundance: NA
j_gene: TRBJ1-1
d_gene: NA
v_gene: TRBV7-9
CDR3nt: TGTGCCAGCAGCTTAGCGGGAGACAACCAAAACACTGAAGCTTTCTTT
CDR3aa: CASSLAGDNQNTEAFF

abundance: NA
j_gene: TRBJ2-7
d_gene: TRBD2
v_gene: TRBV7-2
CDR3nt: TGTGCCAGCAGCCTAGGAGTCGGGGGGTCCGAGCAGTACTTC
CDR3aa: CASSLGVGGSEQYF

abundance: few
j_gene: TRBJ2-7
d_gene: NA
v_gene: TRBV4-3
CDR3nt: TGCGCCAGCAGCCAAGTCGCCACAGAGGGCTCCTACGAGCAGTACTTC
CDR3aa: CASSQVATEGSYEQYF

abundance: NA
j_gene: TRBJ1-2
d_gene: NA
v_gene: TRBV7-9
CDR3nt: TGTGCCAGCAGCAAGGGGACTCTTTATGGCTACACCTTC
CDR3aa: CASSKGTLYGYTF

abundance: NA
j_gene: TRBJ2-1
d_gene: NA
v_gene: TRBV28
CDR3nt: TGTGCCAGCAGGGCCCCTCCTGAGCAGTTCTTC
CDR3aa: CASRAPPEQFF

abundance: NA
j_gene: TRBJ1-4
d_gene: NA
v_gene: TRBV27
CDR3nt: TGTGCCAGCAGTCCCCTCGGGGGGGGGAGTGAAAAACTGTTTTTT
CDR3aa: CASSPLGGGSEKLFF